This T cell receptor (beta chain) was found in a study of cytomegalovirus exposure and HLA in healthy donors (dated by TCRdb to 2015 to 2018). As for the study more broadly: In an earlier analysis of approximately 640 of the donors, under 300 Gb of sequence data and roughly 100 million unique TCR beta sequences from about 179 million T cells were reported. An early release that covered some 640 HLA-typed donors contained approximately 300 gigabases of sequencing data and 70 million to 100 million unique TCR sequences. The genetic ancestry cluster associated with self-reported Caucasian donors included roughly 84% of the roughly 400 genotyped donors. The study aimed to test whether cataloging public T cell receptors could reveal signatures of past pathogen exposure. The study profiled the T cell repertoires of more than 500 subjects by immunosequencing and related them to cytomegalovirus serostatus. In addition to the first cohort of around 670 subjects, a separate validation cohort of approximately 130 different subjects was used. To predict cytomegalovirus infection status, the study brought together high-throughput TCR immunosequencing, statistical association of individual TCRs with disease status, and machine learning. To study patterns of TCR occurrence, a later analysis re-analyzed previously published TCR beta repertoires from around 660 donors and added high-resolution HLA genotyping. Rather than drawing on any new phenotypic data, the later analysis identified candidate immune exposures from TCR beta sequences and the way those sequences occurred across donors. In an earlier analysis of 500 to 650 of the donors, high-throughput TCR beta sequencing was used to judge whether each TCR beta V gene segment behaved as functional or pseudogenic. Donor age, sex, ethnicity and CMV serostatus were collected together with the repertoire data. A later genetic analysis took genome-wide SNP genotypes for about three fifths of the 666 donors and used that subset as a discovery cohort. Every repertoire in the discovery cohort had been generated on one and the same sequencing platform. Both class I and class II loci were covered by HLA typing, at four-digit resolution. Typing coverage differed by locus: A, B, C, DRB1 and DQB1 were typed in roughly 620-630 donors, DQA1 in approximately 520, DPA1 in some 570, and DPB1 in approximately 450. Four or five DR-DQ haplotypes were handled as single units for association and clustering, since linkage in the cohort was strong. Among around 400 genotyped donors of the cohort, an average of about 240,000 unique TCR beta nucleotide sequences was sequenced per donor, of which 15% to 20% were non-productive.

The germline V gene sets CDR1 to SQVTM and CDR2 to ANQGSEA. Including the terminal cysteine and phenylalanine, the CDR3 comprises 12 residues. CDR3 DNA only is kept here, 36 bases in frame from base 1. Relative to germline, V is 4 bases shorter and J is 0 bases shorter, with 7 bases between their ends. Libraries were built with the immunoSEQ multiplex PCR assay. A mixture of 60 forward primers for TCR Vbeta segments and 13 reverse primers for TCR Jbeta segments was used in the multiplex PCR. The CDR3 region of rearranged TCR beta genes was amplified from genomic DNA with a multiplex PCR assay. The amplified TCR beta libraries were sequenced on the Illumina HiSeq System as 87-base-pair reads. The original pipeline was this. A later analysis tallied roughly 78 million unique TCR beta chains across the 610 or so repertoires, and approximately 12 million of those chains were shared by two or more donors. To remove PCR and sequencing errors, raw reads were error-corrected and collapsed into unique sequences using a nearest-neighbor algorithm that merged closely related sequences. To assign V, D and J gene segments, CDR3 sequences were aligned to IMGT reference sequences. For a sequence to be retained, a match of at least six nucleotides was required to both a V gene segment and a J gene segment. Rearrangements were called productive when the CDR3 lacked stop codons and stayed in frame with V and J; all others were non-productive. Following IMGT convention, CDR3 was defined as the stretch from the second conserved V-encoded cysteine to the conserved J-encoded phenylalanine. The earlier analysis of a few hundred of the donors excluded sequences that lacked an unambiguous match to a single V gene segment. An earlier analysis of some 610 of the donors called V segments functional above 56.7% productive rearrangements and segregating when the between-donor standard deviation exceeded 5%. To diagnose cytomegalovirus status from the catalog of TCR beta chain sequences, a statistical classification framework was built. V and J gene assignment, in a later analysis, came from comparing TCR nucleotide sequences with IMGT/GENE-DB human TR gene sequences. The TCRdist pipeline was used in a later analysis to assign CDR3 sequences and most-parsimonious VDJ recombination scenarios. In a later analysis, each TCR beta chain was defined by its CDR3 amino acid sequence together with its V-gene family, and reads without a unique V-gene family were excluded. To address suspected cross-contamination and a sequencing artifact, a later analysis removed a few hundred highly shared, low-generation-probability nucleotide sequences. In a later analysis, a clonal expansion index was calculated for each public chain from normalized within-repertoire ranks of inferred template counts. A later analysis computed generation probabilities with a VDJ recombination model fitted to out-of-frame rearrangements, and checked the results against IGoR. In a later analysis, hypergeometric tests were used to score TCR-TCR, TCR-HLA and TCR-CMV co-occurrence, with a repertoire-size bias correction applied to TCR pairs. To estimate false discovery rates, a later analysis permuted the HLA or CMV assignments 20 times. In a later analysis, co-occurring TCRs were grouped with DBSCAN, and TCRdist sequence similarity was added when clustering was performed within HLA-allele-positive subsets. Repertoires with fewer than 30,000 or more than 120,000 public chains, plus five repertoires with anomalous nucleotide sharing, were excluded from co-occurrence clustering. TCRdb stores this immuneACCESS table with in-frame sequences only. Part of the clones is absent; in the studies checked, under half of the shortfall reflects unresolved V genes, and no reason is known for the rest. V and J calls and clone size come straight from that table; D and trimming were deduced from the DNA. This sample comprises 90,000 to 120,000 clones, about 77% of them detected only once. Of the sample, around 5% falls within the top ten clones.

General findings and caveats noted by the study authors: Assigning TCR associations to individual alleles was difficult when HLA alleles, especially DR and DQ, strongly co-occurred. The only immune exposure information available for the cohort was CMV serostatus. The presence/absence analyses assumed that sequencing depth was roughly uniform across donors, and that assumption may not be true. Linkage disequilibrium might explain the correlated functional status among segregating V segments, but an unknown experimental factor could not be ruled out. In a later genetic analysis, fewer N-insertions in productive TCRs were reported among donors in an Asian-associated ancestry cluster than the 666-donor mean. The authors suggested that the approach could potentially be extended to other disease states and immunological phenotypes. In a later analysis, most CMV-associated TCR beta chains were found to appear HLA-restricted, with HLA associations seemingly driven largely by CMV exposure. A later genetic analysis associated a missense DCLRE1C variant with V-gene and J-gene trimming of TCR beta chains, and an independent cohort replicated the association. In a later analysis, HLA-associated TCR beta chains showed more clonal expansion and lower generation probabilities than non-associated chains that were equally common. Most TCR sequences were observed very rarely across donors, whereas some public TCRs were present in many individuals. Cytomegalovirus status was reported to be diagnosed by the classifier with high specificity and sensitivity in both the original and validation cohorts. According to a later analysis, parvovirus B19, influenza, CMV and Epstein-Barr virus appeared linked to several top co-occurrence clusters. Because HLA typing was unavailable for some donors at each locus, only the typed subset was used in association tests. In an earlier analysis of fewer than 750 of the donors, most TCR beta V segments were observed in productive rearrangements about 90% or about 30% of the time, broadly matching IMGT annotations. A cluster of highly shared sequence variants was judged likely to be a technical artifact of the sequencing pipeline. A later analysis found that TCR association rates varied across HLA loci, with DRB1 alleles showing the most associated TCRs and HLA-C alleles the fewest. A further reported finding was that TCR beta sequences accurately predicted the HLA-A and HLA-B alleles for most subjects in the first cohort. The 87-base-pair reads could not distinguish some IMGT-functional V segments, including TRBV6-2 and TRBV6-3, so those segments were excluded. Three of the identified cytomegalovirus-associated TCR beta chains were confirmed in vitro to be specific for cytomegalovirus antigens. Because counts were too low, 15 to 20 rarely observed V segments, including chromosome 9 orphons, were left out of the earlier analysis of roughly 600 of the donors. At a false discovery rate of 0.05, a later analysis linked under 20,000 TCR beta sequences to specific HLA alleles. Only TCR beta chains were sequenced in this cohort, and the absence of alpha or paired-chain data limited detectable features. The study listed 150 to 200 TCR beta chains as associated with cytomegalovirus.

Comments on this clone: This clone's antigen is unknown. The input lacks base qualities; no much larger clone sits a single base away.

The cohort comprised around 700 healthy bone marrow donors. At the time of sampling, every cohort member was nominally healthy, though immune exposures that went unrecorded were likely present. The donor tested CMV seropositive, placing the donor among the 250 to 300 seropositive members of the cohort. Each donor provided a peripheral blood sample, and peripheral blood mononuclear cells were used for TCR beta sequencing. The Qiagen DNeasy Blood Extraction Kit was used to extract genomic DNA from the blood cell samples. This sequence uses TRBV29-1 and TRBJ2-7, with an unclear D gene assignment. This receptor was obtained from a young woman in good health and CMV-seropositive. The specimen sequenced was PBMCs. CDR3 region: CSVASGSYEQYF. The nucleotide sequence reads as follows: TGCAGCGTTGCGTCAGGCTCCTACGAGCAGTACTTC.